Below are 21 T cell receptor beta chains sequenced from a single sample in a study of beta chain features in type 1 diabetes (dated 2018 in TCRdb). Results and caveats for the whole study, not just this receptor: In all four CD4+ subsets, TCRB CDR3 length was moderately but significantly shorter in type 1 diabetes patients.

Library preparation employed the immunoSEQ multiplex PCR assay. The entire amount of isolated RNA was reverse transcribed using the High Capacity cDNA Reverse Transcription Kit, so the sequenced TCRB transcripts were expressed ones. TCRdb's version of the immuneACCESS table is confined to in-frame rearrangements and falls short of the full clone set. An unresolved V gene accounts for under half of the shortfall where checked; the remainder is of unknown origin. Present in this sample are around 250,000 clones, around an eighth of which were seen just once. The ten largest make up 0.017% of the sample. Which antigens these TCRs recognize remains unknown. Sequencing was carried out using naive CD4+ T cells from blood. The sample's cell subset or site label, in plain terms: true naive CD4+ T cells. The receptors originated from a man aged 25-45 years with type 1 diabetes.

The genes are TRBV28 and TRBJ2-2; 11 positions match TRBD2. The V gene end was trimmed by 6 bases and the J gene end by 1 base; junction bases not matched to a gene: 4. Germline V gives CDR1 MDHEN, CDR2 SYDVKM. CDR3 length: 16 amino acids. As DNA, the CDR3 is TGTGCCAGCAGCTTCGGACTAGCGGGGAACACCGGGGAGCTGTTTTTT. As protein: CASSFGLAGNTGELFF.

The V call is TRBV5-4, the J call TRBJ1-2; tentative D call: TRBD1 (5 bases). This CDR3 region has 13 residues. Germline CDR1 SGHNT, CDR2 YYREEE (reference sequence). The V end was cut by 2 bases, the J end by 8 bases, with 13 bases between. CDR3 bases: TGTGCCAGCAGCTTAGGAGGGGCCGGCGGCTACACCTTC. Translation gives CASSLGGAGGYTF.

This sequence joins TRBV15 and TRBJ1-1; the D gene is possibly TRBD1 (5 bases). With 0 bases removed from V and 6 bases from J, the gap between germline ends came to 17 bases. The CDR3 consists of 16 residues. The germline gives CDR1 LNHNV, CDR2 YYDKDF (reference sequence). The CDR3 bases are TGTGCCACCAGCAGAGATTCGGCAGGGAGGGTTTCTGAAGCTTTCTTT. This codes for CATSRDSAGRVSEAFF. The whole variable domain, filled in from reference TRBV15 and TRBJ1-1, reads DAMVIQNPRYQVTQFGKPVTLSCSQTLNHNVMYWYQQKSSQAPKLLFHYYDKDFNNEADTPDNFQSRRPNTSFCFLDIRSPGLGDTAMYLCATSRDSAGRVSEAFFGQGTRLTVV.

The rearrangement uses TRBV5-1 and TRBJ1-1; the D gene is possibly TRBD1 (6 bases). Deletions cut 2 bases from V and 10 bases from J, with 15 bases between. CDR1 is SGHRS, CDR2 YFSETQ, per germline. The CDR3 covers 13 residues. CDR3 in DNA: TGCGCCAGCAGCTTAGGGGGGCGGGAGACAGCTTTCTTT. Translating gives CASSLGGRETAFF. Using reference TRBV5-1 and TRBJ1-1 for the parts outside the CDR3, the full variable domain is KAGVTQTPRYLIKTRGQQVTLSCSPISGHRSVSWYQQTPGQGLQFLFEYFSETQRNKGNFPGRFSGRQFSNSRSEMNVSTLELGDSALYLCASSLGGRETAFFGQGTRLTVV.

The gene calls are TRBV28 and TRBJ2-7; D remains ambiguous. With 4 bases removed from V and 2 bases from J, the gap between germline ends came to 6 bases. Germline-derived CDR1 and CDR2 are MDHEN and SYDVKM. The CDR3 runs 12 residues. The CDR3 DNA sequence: TGTGCCAGCAGTTCCCACACCTACGAGCAGTACTTC. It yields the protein CASSSHTYEQYF.

This chain's CDR3 is CASSATGTGRNTIYF. CDR3 bases: TGTGCCAGCAGCGCCACCGGGACAGGGAGGAACACCATATATTTT. The genes are TRBV11-1 and TRBJ1-3, with 9 bases lining up with TRBD1. This CDR3 contains 15 residues. V gave up 5 bases and J gave up 7 bases; unmatched junction bases: 9. The germline V gene encodes CDR1 SGHAT and CDR2 FQDESV (reference sequence). The full variable domain, its missing parts supplied by reference TRBV11-1 and TRBJ1-3, is EAEVAQSPRYKITEKSQAVAFWCDPISGHATLYWYRQILGQGPELLVQFQDESVVDDSQLPKDRFSAERLKGVDSTLKIQPAELGDSAMYLCASSATGTGRNTIYFGEGSWLTVV.

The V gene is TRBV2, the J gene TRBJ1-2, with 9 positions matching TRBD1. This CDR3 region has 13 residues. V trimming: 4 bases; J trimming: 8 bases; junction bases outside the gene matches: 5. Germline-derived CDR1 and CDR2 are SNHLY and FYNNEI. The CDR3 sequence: CASSGQGDRGYTF. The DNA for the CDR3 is TGTGCCAGCAGTGGACAGGGGGATCGAGGCTACACCTTC.

The DNA of the CDR3 is TGTGCCAGTAGTTGGGGGGGAAGGTTTAAAGTCGATGAGCAGTTCTTC. This translates into CASSWGGRFKVDEQFF. The rearrangement links TRBV19 to TRBJ2-1, with 7 bases identical to TRBD2. V was clipped by 5 bases and J by 8 bases; unmatched bases: 15. The CDR3 sequence is 16 residues long. CDR1 LNHDA and CDR2 SQIVND come from the germline V gene (reference sequence).

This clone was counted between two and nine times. Written as DNA, the CDR3 is TGTGCCAGCAGCCAGGACTATCCCACCTACAATGAGCAGTTCTTC. This sequence encodes CASSQDYPTYNEQFF. The genes are TRBV14 and TRBJ2-1, with D tentatively TRBD2 (6 bases). The CDR3 covers 15 residues. Germline assignment: CDR1 SGHDN and CDR2 FVKESK. The V end was cut by 3 bases, the J end by 2 bases, with 11 bases between.

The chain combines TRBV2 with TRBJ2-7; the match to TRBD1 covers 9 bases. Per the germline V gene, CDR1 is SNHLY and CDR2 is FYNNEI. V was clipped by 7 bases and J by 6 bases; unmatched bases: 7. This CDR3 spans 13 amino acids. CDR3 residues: CASKGQGEFEQYF. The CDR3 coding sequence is TGTGCCAGCAAGGGACAGGGTGAATTCGAGCAGTACTTC.

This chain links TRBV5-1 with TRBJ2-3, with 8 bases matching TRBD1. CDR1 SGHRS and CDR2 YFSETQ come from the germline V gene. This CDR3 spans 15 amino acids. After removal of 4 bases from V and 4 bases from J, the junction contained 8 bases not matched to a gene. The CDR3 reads CASSVQGAQADTQYF. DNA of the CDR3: TGCGCCAGCAGCGTTCAGGGGGCGCAGGCAGATACGCAGTATTTT.

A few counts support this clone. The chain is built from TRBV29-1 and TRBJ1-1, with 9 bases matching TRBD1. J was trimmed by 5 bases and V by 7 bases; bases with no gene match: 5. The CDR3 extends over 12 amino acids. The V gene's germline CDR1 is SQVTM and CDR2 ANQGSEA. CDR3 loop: CSARQGGTEAFF. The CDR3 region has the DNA TGCAGCGCTAGACAGGGGGGGACTGAAGCTTTCTTT.

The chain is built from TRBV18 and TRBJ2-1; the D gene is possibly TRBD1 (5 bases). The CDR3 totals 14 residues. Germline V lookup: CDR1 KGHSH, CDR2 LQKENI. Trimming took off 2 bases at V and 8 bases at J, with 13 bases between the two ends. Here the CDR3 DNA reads TGTGCCAGCTCACCAACGACAGTAAGGGATGAGCAGTTCTTC. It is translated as CASSPTTVRDEQFF.

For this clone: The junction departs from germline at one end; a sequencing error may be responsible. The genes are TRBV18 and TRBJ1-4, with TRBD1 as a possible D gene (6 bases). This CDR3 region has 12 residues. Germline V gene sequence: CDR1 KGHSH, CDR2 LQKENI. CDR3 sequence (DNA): TGTGCCAGCTCACCGCAGACAGGAACTACACATTTT. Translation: CASSPQTGTTHF.

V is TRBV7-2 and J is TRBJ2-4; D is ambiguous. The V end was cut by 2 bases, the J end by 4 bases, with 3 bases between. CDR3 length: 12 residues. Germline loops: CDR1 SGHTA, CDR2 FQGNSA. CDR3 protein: CASSLQKNIQYF. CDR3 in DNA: TGTGCCAGCAGCTTACAGAAAAACATTCAGTACTTC.

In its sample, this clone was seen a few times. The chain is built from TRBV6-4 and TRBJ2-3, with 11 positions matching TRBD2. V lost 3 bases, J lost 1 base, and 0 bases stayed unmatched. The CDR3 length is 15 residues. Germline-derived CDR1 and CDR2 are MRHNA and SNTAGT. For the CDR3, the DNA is TGTGCCAGCAGTGAGACTAGCGGGGGCACAGATACGCAGTATTTT. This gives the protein CASSETSGGTDTQYF.

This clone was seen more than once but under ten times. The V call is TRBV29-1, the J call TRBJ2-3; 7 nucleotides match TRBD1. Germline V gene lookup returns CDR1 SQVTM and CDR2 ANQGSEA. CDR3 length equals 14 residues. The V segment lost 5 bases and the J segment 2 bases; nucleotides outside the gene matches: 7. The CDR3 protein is CSVNRGNPTDTQYF. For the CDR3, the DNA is TGCAGCGTTAACAGGGGTAACCCCACAGATACGCAGTATTTT.

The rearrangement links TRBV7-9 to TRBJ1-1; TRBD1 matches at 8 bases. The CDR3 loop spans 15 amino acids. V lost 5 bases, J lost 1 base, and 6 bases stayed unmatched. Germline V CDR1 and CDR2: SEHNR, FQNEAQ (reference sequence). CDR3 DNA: TGTGCCAGCAGCCTACGACAGGGGACGAACACTGAAGCTTTCTTT. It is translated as CASSLRQGTNTEAFF.

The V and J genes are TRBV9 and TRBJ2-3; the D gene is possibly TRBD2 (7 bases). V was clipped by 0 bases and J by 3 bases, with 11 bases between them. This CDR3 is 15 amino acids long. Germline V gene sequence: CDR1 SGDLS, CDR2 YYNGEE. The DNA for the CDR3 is TGTGCCAGCAGCGTAGGTGGGGGGGCAACAGATACGCAGTATTTT. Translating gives CASSVGGGATDTQYF.

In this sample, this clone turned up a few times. The CDR3: CASSPRQRNQPQHF. CDR3 coding DNA: TGTGCCAGCAGCCCCCGACAGAGAAATCAGCCCCAGCATTTT. This rearrangement joins TRBV7-8 to TRBJ1-5; tentative D call: TRBD1 (5 bases). The germline CDR1 and CDR2 sequences are SGHVS and FQNEAQ. The V and J ends lost 5 bases and 4 bases respectively, with 12 bases between them. The CDR3 length is 14 residues.

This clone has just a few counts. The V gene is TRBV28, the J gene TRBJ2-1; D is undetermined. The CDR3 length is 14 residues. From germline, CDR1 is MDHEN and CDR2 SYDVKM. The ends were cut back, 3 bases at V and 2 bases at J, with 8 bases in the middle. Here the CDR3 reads CASSLTLAYNEQFF. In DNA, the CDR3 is TGTGCCAGCAGTTTGACCCTAGCCTACAATGAGCAGTTCTTC.